This TCR beta chain was identified during a study of beta chain features in type 1 diabetes. This clone has just a few counts. The isolated RNA, all of it, was reverse transcribed, so expressed TCRB transcripts were what got sequenced. This table comes from immunoSEQ multiplex PCR, and its TCRdb copy is limited to in-frame clones, with some not included. This table has about 350,000 clones, roughly a fifth appearing once. Material for sequencing was naive CD4+ T cells from blood. The clonotype originates from a woman aged 18-29 years in good health.

The CDR3 protein is CSTLLAGGHNEQFF. CDR3 nucleotides: TGCAGCACTTTACTAGCGGGGGGGCATAATGAGCAGTTCTTC. The gene calls are TRBV29-1 and TRBJ2-1; TRBD2 matches 13 bases. This CDR3 has 14 residues. CDR1 is SQVTM, CDR2 ANQGSEA, per germline. With 8 bases clipped from V and 7 bases from J, the junction kept 8 bases outside the gene matches.